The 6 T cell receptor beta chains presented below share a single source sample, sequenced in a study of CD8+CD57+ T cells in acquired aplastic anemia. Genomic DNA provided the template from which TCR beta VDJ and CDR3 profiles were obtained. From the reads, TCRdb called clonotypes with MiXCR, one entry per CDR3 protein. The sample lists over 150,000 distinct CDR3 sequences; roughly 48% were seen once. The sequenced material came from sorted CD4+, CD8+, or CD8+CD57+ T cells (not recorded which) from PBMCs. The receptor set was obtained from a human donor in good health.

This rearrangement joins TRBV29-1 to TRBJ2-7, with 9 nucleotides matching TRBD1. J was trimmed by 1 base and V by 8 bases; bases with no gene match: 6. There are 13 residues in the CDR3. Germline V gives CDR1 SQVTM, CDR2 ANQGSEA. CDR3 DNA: TGCAGCACGTCCGGGACAGGGTCCTACGAGCAGTACTTC. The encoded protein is CSTSGTGSYEQYF.

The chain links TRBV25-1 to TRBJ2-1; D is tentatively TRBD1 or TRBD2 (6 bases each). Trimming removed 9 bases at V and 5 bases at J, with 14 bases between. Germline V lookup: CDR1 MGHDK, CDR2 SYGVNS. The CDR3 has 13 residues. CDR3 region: CASQQGGHNEQFF. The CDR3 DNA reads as TGTGCCAGTCAGCAAGGGGGGCACAATGAGCAGTTCTTC.

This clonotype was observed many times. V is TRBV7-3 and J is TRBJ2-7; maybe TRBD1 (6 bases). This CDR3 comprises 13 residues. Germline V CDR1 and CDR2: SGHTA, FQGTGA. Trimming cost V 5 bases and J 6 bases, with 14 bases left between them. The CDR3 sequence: CASSQQQGAEQYF. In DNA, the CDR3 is TGTGCCAGCAGCCAACAACAGGGTGCCGAGCAGTACTTC.

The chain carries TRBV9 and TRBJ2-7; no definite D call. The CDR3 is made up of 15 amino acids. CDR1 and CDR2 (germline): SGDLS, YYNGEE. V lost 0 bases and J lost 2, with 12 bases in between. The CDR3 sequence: CASSVAPTTTYEQYF. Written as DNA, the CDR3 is TGTGCCAGCAGCGTAGCCCCAACGACCACCTACGAGCAGTACTTC.

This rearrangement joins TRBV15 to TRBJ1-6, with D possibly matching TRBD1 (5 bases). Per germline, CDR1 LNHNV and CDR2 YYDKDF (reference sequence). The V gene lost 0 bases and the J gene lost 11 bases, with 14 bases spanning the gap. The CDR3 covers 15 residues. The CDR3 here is CATSRDGTGSAPLHF. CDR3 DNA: TGTGCCACCAGCAGAGATGGGACGGGGTCGGCACCCCTCCACTTT.

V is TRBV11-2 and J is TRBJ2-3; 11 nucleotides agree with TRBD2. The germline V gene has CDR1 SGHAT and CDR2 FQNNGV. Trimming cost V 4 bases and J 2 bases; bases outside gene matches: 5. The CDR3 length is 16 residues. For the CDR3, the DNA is TGTGCCAGCAGCTCCGGACTAGCGGGCCCCACAGATACGCAGTATTTT. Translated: CASSSGLAGPTDTQYF.